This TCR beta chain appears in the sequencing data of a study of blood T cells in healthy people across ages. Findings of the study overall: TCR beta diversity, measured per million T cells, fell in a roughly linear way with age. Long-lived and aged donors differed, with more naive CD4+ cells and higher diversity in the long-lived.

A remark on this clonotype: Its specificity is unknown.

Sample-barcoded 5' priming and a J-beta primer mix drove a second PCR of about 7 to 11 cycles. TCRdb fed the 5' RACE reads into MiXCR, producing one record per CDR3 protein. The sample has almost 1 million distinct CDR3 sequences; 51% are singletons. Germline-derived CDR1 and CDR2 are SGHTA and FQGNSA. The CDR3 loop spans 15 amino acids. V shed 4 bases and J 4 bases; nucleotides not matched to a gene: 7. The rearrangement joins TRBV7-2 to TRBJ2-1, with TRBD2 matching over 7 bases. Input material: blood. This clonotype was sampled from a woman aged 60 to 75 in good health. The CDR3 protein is CASSSRLAPYNEQFF. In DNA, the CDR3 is TGTGCCAGCAGCTCTCGACTAGCCCCGTACAATGAGCAGTTCTTC. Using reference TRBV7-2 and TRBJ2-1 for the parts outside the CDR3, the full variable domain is GAGVSQSPSNKVTEKGKDVELRCDPISGHTALYWYRQSLGQGLEFLIYFQGNSAPDKSGLPSDRFSAERTGGSVSTLTIQRTQQEDSAVYLCASSSRLAPYNEQFFGPGTRLTVL.